The rows below give T cell receptor beta chains drawn from one sample of a study of identical twins. MiXCR was run by TCRdb on the 5' RACE reads, yielding one entry per CDR3 protein. The table shows approximately 500,000 distinct CDR3 sequences, with around 24% occurring only once. The same sample was also studied in work on T cells expressing NK-cell markers.

Sequenced sample: CD4+ T cells sorted from blood. The receptors stem from a woman aged 18-29 years in good health. The CDR3 runs from the conserved cysteine through the conserved F or W. A D gene is named only where the DNA matches it firmly. Where a row states a size, it is once, few, many or the class of an expanded clone; other rows omit it.

j_gene: TRBJ1-1
v_gene: TRBV7-9
d_gene: TRBD1
abundance: NA
CDR3nt: TGTGCCAGCAGCAACAGGGGGCAGAACACTGAAGCTTTCTTT
CDR3aa: CASSNRGQNTEAFF

j_gene: TRBJ2-7
v_gene: TRBV20-1
d_gene: NA
abundance: NA
CDR3nt: TGCAGTGCTAGCAAGGGGACCTCCTACGAGCAGTACTTC
CDR3aa: CSASKGTSYEQYF

j_gene: TRBJ2-1
v_gene: TRBV12-3/TRBV12-4
d_gene: NA
abundance: few
CDR3nt: TGTGCCAGCAGTGAGTCAGGGTATGAGCAGTTCTTC
CDR3aa: CASSESGYEQFF

j_gene: TRBJ2-7
v_gene: TRBV20-1
d_gene: TRBD2
abundance: NA
CDR3nt: TGCAGTGCTTATAAGCGGGGGGGCCGTTACGAGCAGTACTTC
CDR3aa: CSAYKRGGRYEQYF

j_gene: TRBJ1-1
v_gene: TRBV6-1
d_gene: NA
abundance: few
CDR3nt: TGTGCCAGCATTCACAGGGAAGCGGGCACTGAAGCTTTCTTT
CDR3aa: CASIHREAGTEAFF

j_gene: TRBJ2-1
v_gene: TRBV20-1
d_gene: TRBD2
abundance: few
CDR3nt: TGCAGTGCTAGAACCGGGACTAGCGGGAGAAATGAGCAGTTCTTC
CDR3aa: CSARTGTSGRNEQFF

j_gene: TRBJ1-4
v_gene: TRBV12-3/TRBV12-4
d_gene: NA
abundance: NA
CDR3nt: TGTGCCAGCAGTTTTTACAGGGCTGGGCCTAATGAAAAACTGTTTTTT
CDR3aa: CASSFYRAGPNEKLFF

j_gene: TRBJ2-7
v_gene: TRBV6-2/TRBV6-3
d_gene: NA
abundance: NA
CDR3nt: TGTGCCAGCAGTTACTTGGCCTACCGACTCATCTACGAGCAGTACTTC
CDR3aa: CASSYLAYRLIYEQYF

j_gene: TRBJ1-2
v_gene: TRBV3-1
d_gene: TRBD1
abundance: few
CDR3nt: TGTGCCAGCAGCAAAATACAGGGGCTCCCAGGGGATGGCTACACCTTC
CDR3aa: CASSKIQGLPGDGYTF

j_gene: TRBJ2-7
v_gene: TRBV29-1
d_gene: NA
abundance: NA
CDR3nt: TGCAGCGTTGCGGCAGGGATGGGTGAGCAGTACTTC
CDR3aa: CSVAAGMGEQYF

j_gene: TRBJ2-5
v_gene: TRBV18
d_gene: NA
abundance: NA
CDR3nt: TGTGCCAGCTCCGGGGGAGGAGAAGGGACCCAGTACTTC
CDR3aa: CASSGGGEGTQYF

j_gene: TRBJ2-1
v_gene: TRBV20-1
d_gene: TRBD1
abundance: NA
CDR3nt: TGCAGTGCTCTCCCGACAGGGTCCCATGAGCAGTTCTTC
CDR3aa: CSALPTGSHEQFF

j_gene: TRBJ2-1
v_gene: TRBV30
d_gene: TRBD2
abundance: NA
CDR3nt: TGTGCCTGGATGAGGGTTAGCGGGAGGATTTCCGATGAGCAGTTCTTC
CDR3aa: CAWMRVSGRISDEQFF

j_gene: TRBJ2-1
v_gene: TRBV7-2
d_gene: NA
abundance: few
CDR3nt: TGTGCCAGCAGCTTAGTAGCTGCTAGTGGGCATGAGCAGTTCTTC
CDR3aa: CASSLVAASGHEQFF

j_gene: TRBJ1-6
v_gene: TRBV25-1
d_gene: NA
abundance: NA
CDR3nt: TGTGCCAGCAGTGCCTCGGGTGCAATTTCACCCCTCCACTTT
CDR3aa: CASSASGAISPLHF

j_gene: TRBJ2-7
v_gene: TRBV5-6
d_gene: TRBD1
abundance: few
CDR3nt: TGTGCCAGCAGCTTAGACAGGGGGCACTACGAGCAGTACTTC
CDR3aa: CASSLDRGHYEQYF

j_gene: TRBJ1-5
v_gene: TRBV2
d_gene: TRBD1
abundance: NA
CDR3nt: TGTGCCAGCAGACCCGACAGGGCCCAGCCCCAGCATTTT
CDR3aa: CASRPDRAQPQHF

j_gene: TRBJ2-6
v_gene: TRBV28
d_gene: NA
abundance: few
CDR3nt: TGTGCCAGCAGCGTAGGTGGGATCGGGGCCAACGTCCTGACTTTC
CDR3aa: CASSVGGIGANVLTF

j_gene: TRBJ2-2
v_gene: TRBV3-1
d_gene: TRBD1
abundance: NA
CDR3nt: TGTGCCAGCAGCTACAGGGGGTTTGCCGGGGAGCTGTTTTTT
CDR3aa: CASSYRGFAGELFF

j_gene: TRBJ1-2
v_gene: TRBV12-3/TRBV12-4
d_gene: NA
abundance: NA
CDR3nt: TGTGCCAGCAGCCTTCGACGGGACACGGATGGCTACACCTTC
CDR3aa: CASSLRRDTDGYTF

j_gene: TRBJ2-3
v_gene: TRBV3-1
d_gene: TRBD2
abundance: few
CDR3nt: TGTGCCAGCAGCCAAGACTCTAGCGGGAGTGCAGATACGCAGTATTTT
CDR3aa: CASSQDSSGSADTQYF

j_gene: TRBJ2-2
v_gene: TRBV27
d_gene: NA
abundance: NA
CDR3nt: TGTGCCAGCACCGGGCGATTCACCGGGGAGCTGTTTTTT
CDR3aa: CASTGRFTGELFF

j_gene: TRBJ1-5
v_gene: TRBV10-3
d_gene: NA
abundance: few
CDR3nt: TGTGCCATCAGTGACCTTGGGGTGCCCCAGCATTTT
CDR3aa: CAISDLGVPQHF

j_gene: TRBJ2-1
v_gene: TRBV6-1
d_gene: TRBD2
abundance: few
CDR3nt: TGTGCCAGCAGTCGCGGACTAGCGGGAGTAGGTGAGCAGTTCTTC
CDR3aa: CASSRGLAGVGEQFF

j_gene: TRBJ2-1
v_gene: TRBV7-8
d_gene: TRBD2
abundance: few
CDR3nt: TGTGCCAGCAGCCTCCCCGGGGGGGATGAGCAGTTCTTC
CDR3aa: CASSLPGGDEQFF

j_gene: TRBJ2-3
v_gene: TRBV2
d_gene: NA
abundance: NA
CDR3nt: TGTGCCAGCGAGAACCACAGCACAGATACGCAGTATTTT
CDR3aa: CASENHSTDTQYF

j_gene: TRBJ2-4
v_gene: TRBV20-1
d_gene: NA
abundance: few
CDR3nt: TGCAGTGCTGGCCGGTTGTCGGCCAAAAACATTCAGTACTTC
CDR3aa: CSAGRLSAKNIQYF

j_gene: TRBJ2-7
v_gene: TRBV18
d_gene: TRBD1
abundance: few
CDR3nt: TGTGCCAGCTCACCACCGGGACAGAGCTCCTACGAGCAGTACTTC
CDR3aa: CASSPPGQSSYEQYF

j_gene: TRBJ2-6
v_gene: TRBV10-3
d_gene: TRBD2
abundance: NA
CDR3nt: TGTGCCATCCCCGCGGGAGGGGCTGGGGCCAACGTCCTGACTTTC
CDR3aa: CAIPAGGAGANVLTF

j_gene: TRBJ2-1
v_gene: TRBV10-3
d_gene: NA
abundance: NA
CDR3nt: TGTGCCATCAGTGAGCACCCACCCGACAATGAGCAGTTCTTC
CDR3aa: CAISEHPPDNEQFF

j_gene: TRBJ2-5
v_gene: TRBV14
d_gene: TRBD2
abundance: NA
CDR3nt: TGTGCCAGCAGCCCAAGCGGGGGTGTAAAGACCCAGTACTTC
CDR3aa: CASSPSGGVKTQYF

j_gene: TRBJ1-3
v_gene: TRBV5-1
d_gene: TRBD1
abundance: few
CDR3nt: TGCGCCAGCAGCTCGGGACAGTTGTTCTCTGGAAACACCATATATTTT
CDR3aa: CASSSGQLFSGNTIYF

j_gene: TRBJ2-6
v_gene: TRBV29-1
d_gene: NA
abundance: NA
CDR3nt: TGCAGCGTTGAAAGGGGGACTGGGGCCAACGTCCTGACTTTC
CDR3aa: CSVERGTGANVLTF

j_gene: TRBJ2-3
v_gene: TRBV20-1
d_gene: TRBD2
abundance: NA
CDR3nt: TGCAGTGCTGCCCAACCACTAGCGGGAAAGTCAGATACGCAGTATTTT
CDR3aa: CSAAQPLAGKSDTQYF

j_gene: TRBJ2-2
v_gene: TRBV5-5
d_gene: NA
abundance: NA
CDR3nt: TGTGCCAGCAGCTTGTTTCCCTCGACGAACACCGGGGAGCTGTTTTTT
CDR3aa: CASSLFPSTNTGELFF

j_gene: TRBJ2-1
v_gene: TRBV12-3/TRBV12-4
d_gene: TRBD1
abundance: NA
CDR3nt: TGTGCCAGCAGTTTCGGGACAGGTAATAATGAGCAGTTCTTC
CDR3aa: CASSFGTGNNEQFF

j_gene: TRBJ2-3
v_gene: TRBV6-1
d_gene: TRBD2
abundance: NA
CDR3nt: TGTGCCAGCAGTCCTAGCGGGGGGGCGGTAGATACGCAGTATTTT
CDR3aa: CASSPSGGAVDTQYF

j_gene: TRBJ2-1
v_gene: TRBV18
d_gene: NA
abundance: few
CDR3nt: TGTGCCAGCTCGTTAGCGAAAAGCTCCTACAATGAGCAGTTCTTC
CDR3aa: CASSLAKSSYNEQFF

j_gene: TRBJ2-1
v_gene: TRBV11-2
d_gene: TRBD2
abundance: few
CDR3nt: TGTGCCAGCAGCCTTCGCACAAAAGCGGGAGGGCCGTACAATGAGCAGTTCTTC
CDR3aa: CASSLRTKAGGPYNEQFF